This T cell receptor beta chain was documented in a study of blood T cell repertoires in COVID-19. TCRdb keeps only in-frame clones here, not all; method: immunoSEQ multiplex PCR. The profile shows roughly 120,000 clones, around three quarters of them singletons. CDR3 length: 15 residues. CDR1 and CDR2 (germline): ENHRY, SYGVKD. Trimming removed 3 bases from V and 5 bases from J, with 16 bases in between. Source material: peripheral blood. The source is a human donor in a cohort sampled during active or convalescent COVID-19. The J gene is TRBJ1-1, the V gene TRBV10-3, with D tentatively TRBD1 (5 bases). CDR3 in DNA: TGTGCCATCAGTGACCTCGGGCAGGGTAATACTGAAGCTTTCTTT. It codes for CAISDLGQGNTEAFF.